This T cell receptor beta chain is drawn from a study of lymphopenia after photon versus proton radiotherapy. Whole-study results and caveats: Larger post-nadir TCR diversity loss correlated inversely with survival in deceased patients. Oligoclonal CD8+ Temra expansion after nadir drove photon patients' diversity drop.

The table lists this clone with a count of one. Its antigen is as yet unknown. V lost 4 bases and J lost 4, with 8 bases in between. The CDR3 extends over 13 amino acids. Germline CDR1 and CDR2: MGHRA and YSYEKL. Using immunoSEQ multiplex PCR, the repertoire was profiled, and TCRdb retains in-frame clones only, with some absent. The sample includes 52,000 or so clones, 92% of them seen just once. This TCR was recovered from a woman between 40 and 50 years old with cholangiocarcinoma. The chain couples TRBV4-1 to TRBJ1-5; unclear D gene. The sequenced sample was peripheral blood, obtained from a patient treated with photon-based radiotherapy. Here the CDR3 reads CASSPNMNQPQHF. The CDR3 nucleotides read TGCGCCAGCAGCCCCAATATGAATCAGCCCCAGCATTTT.